This T cell receptor beta chain was captured by sequencing in a study of cytomegalovirus exposure and HLA in healthy donors. The study, taken as a whole, reports: CMV antigen specificity was confirmed in vitro for a few CMV-associated chains. The authors later found most CMV-associated TCR beta chains appeared HLA-restricted.

Note on this clone: The antigen remains undetermined.

PCR primers comprised 60 Vbeta and 13 Jbeta primers. Measured with immunoSEQ multiplex PCR; TCRdb has only the in-frame clones, and not every one. In the table there are 250,000 to 350,000 clones, about nine tenths of which are singletons. V lost 3 bases to trimming and J lost 1 base; unmatched junction nucleotides: 10. The germline CDR1 and CDR2 sequences are MDHEN and SYDVKM. CDR3 length equals 18 residues. This sequence originates from a man aged 40-50 years in good health and CMV-seropositive. The V gene is TRBV28, the J gene TRBJ1-1, with 11 bases matching TRBD1. The sequenced sample consisted of PBMCs. The CDR3 DNA reads as TGTGCCAGCAGTTTGTGGGTGGGGGGGACAGGGGGGAACACTGAAGCTTTCTTT. This encodes CASSLWVGGTGGNTEAFF.